The 9 T cell receptor beta chains below were found in one sample sequenced in a study of CD8 T cells in Susac syndrome (dated by TCRdb to the late 2010s). Receptor libraries were prepared by the immunoSEQ multiplex PCR assay. RNA was extracted with the RNeasy kit and roughly 0.5 to 1 ug was reverse transcribed using random hexamers. The public reads were reprocessed in TCRdb via fastp at Q25 and MiXCR, keeping in-frame beta chains. Here each entry gathers all rows of one CDR3 protein and keeps the most common genes and DNA. The sample has 120,000 to 150,000 distinct CDR3 sequences on record, 85% to 95% of them singletons. The ten largest clones represent about 0.11% of the sample. Sequenced: CD4+ T cells from PBMCs. Every receptor here comes from a human donor with multiple sclerosis.

This sequence joins TRBV6-5 and TRBJ1-1; D is possibly TRBD1 (6 bases). The germline CDR1 and CDR2 sequences are MNHEY and SVGAGI. The CDR3 length is 14 residues. The germline V and J ends were trimmed by 6 bases and 5 bases, with 16 bases remaining between them. The CDR3 spells CASRNQGFWTEAFF. The CDR3 DNA reads as TGTGCCAGCAGGAACCAGGGGTTTTGGACTGAAGCTTTCTTT.

This chain uses TRBV7-2 with TRBJ2-1; 12 nucleotides align to TRBD2. There are 19 residues in the CDR3. Trimming took 6 bases from V and 7 from J; bases not matched to a gene: 19. Germline V lookup: CDR1 SGHTA, CDR2 FQGNSA. The CDR3 sequence: CASSSQWGVGLAGFNEQFF. CDR3 nucleotides: TGTGCCAGCAGTTCACAATGGGGCGTTGGACTAGCGGGATTTAATGAGCAGTTCTTC. Full variable domain (rest looked up from reference TRBV7-2 and TRBJ2-1): GAGVSQSPSNKVTEKGKDVELRCDPISGHTALYWYRQSLGQGLEFLIYFQGNSAPDKSGLPSDRFSAERTGGSVSTLTIQRTQQEDSAVYLCASSSQWGVGLAGFNEQFFGPGTRLTVL.

The chain combines TRBV15 with TRBJ2-5; weak D call: TRBD2 (5 bases). In germline, CDR1 is LNHNV, CDR2 YYDKDF (reference sequence). V shed 2 bases and J shed 3 bases, with 13 bases lying between them. The CDR3 runs to 15 residues. CDR3 in amino acids: CATSRPGSAEETQYF. The CDR3 coding sequence is TGTGCCACCAGCAGACCCGGTAGCGCCGAAGAGACCCAGTACTTC. Complete variable domain (other parts from reference TRBV15 and TRBJ2-5): DAMVIQNPRYQVTQFGKPVTLSCSQTLNHNVMYWYQQKSSQAPKLLFHYYDKDFNNEADTPDNFQSRRPNTSFCFLDIRSPGLGDTAMYLCATSRPGSAEETQYFGPGTRLLVL.

The J gene is TRBJ2-3, the V gene TRBV5-1, with no clear D. This CDR3 contains 15 residues. V was clipped by 4 bases and J by 2 bases, with 14 bases between them. The germline V gene encodes CDR1 SGHRS and CDR2 YFSETQ. The CDR3 here is CASSPAFGFTDTQYF. The CDR3 DNA reads TGCGCCAGCAGCCCCGCGTTCGGCTTCACAGATACGCAGTATTTT.

This chain joins TRBV11-1 and TRBJ2-1; D is uncertain. CDR1 and CDR2 from the germline V gene are SGHAT and FQDESV (reference sequence). Trimming took off 0 bases at V and 8 bases at J, with 14 bases between the two ends. The CDR3 sequence is 15 residues long. CDR3 coding DNA: TGTGCCAGCAGCTTAGCAGCCGGGCCGACGGATGAGCAGTTCTTC. It encodes CASSLAAGPTDEQFF.

The chain combines TRBV28 with TRBJ2-3; possibly TRBD1 for D (5 bases). Trimming shortened V by 6 bases and J by 10 bases, and 17 bases separated the two germline ends. CDR1 and CDR2 (germline): MDHEN, SYDVKM. CDR3 length: 13 amino acids. CDR3 nucleotides: TGTGCCAGCAGGACAGACAGAGTCGGTGCGCAGTATTTT. This translates into CASRTDRVGAQYF.

This clonotype showed up just once. The V and J genes are TRBV10-3 and TRBJ1-2, with 12 positions matching TRBD1. The CDR3 is 17 residues long. With 4 bases clipped from V and 0 bases from J, the junction kept 6 bases outside the gene matches. Germline CDR1 is ENHRY and CDR2 is SYGVKD. CDR3 bases: TGTGCCATCAGTGGTCCGGGACAGGGGGCCTCTAACTATGGCTACACCTTC. Its translation: CAISGPGQGASNYGYTF.

This clonotype was counted once. This rearrangement joins TRBV6-6 to TRBJ1-6; D not certain. The CDR3 length is 12 residues. Trimming removed 10 bases from V and 8 bases from J, with 12 bases in between. The germline V gene encodes CDR1 MNHNY and CDR2 SVGAGI (reference sequence). CDR3 loop: CATRLGDSPLHF. The CDR3 nucleotides are TGTGCCACCCGGTTGGGAGATTCACCCCTCCACTTT.

The rearrangement joins TRBV28 to TRBJ2-7; no clear D gene. The ends were cut back, 5 bases at V and 0 bases at J, with 5 bases in the middle. The CDR3 runs 12 residues. The germline V gene has CDR1 MDHEN and CDR2 SYDVKM. CDR3 region: CASSPLSYEQYF. In DNA form, the CDR3 reads TGTGCCAGCAGTCCCCTCTCCTACGAGCAGTACTTC.